The sequence of this TCR beta chain was determined in a study of cytomegalovirus exposure and HLA in healthy donors. Primers: 60 Vbeta forward and 13 Jbeta reverse. This table comes from immunoSEQ multiplex PCR, and its TCRdb copy is limited to in-frame clones, with some not included. The repertoire consists of over 100,000 clones, with 79% occurring once and the leading ten covering approximately 1%. The donors comprised healthy bone marrow donors. The CDR3 has 16 amino acids. The TCR sequence derives from a male donor in good health and CMV-seronegative. The sequencing input was PBMCs. The J gene is TRBJ2-1, the V gene TRBV12-2; the table's D call TRBD2 went unverified against the DNA. TRBV12-2 is an annotated pseudogene. CDR3 DNA sequence: TGTGCAAGTCGCTTGGACGCGGGGGGCTCCTACAATGAGCAGTTCTTC. The encoded protein is CASRLDAGGSYNEQFF.